This T cell receptor beta chain was sequenced during a study of regulatory T cells in long-lasting Graves disease. Assembly of TCR beta libraries relied on iRepertoire HTBI primers together with Arm-PCR of CDR3 regions. TCRdb passed the multiplex PCR reads through MiXCR, listing each CDR3 protein once. The sample records hundreds of thousands of distinct CDR3 sequences, about a fifth being singletons. Turning to this clonotype: Its cognate antigen is unknown.

Study results and limitations: A limited number of samples was an acknowledged limitation. Study was limited to peripheral blood, excluding thyroid tissue. Persistent disease preferred TRBV28, TRBJ1-2 and TRBJ2-5.

This CDR3 spans 17 amino acids. Per the germline V gene, CDR1 is SGHTA and CDR2 is FQGTGA. Deletions cut 1 base from V and 5 bases from J, with 20 bases between. Time point meaning: persistent/refractory GD, antithyroid drugs over 5 years with positive TRAb. From RNA extracted from PBMCs, the TCR library was made. The chain has TRBV7-3 and TRBJ2-5; tentatively, D is TRBD1 or TRBD2 (5 bases each). This clonotype was sampled from a female donor with Graves disease. The sample consisted of peripheral blood mononuclear cells (PBMCs), taken when the disease was refractory, from a patient treated with antithyroid drugs. DNA of the CDR3: TGTGCCAGCAGCTTAAACCCTCCTAGCAAGGGGCGGGAGACCCAGTACTTC. Amino acid sequence: CASSLNPPSKGRETQYF.